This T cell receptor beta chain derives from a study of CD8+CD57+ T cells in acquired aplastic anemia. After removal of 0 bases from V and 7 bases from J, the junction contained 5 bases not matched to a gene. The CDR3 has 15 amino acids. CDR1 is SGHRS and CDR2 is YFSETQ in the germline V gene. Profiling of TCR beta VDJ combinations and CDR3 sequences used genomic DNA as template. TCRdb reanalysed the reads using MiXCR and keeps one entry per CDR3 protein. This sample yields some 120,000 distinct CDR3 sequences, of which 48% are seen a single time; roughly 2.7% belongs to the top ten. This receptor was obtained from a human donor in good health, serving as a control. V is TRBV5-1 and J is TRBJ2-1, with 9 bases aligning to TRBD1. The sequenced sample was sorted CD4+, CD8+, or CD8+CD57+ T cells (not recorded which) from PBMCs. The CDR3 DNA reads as TGCGCCAGCAGCTTGGGACAGGGGGGATCAAATGAGCAGTTCTTC. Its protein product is CASSLGQGGSNEQFF. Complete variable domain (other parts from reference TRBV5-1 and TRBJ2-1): KAGVTQTPRYLIKTRGQQVTLSCSPISGHRSVSWYQQTPGQGLQFLFEYFSETQRNKGNFPGRFSGRQFSNSRSEMNVSTLELGDSALYLCASSLGQGGSNEQFFGPGTRLTVL.